The sequence of this TCR beta chain was determined in a study of control samples from healthy donors and cancer patients. Trimming shortened V by 5 bases and J by 2 bases, and 20 bases separated the two germline ends. Germline V gene lookup returns CDR1 SGHTA and CDR2 FQGNSA. The CDR3 is 17 residues long. The repertoire was sequenced with immunoSEQ multiplex PCR; TCRdb's copy has only in-frame clones and lacks some. The sample lists roughly 81,000 clones; 84% were seen once. The specimen sequenced was PBMCs. The sequence was collected from a man aged 55 to 69 with head and neck cancer. The chain couples TRBV7-2 to TRBJ2-3; D might be TRBD2 (6 bases). In DNA form, the CDR3 reads TGTGCCAGCAGCCTAAGAGTTAGCGGAGGGATCACAGATACGCAGTATTTT. It specifies CASSLRVSGGITDTQYF.